This T cell receptor beta chain originates from a study of CD8 T cells in Susac syndrome. RNA was extracted with the RNeasy kit, and a quantity of about 0.45 to 1 ug was reverse transcribed using random hexamers. Via MiXCR, TCRdb re-called the immunoSEQ multiplex PCR reads, giving one row per CDR3 protein. The table has some 140,000 distinct CDR3 sequences, about 95% seen once; the top ten hold roughly 0.2%. V was shortened by 6 bases and J by 2 bases, with 11 bases between the two germline ends. The CDR3 has 15 residues. The V gene's germline CDR1 is SNHLY and CDR2 FYNNEI. The V and J genes are TRBV2 and TRBJ2-6; TRBD2 is a possible D gene (6 bases). Sequencing used CD8+ T cells from PBMCs. This receptor was identified in a human donor with Susac syndrome. CDR3 amino acids: CASRETSAGANVLTF. The CDR3 DNA reads as TGTGCCAGCAGGGAGACTAGTGCTGGGGCCAACGTCCTGACTTTC.